A single sample is the source of the 8 T cell receptor beta chains below, sequenced in a study of metastatic and nonmetastatic thyroid tumors. Every patient underwent thyroid surgery untreated. TCRdb reprocessed the PCR reads using MiXCR. Among fewer than 6,500 clones listed, about 30% were seen once. The sequenced material came from adjacent normal tissue. The receptors were sampled from a female donor with papillary thyroid cancer or a benign thyroid nodule (not recorded which). Some clones in this sample may be carry-over from other donors' samples.

This clone was counted only a few times. This chain uses TRBV27 with TRBJ1-1; no definite D call. There are 14 residues in the CDR3. V lost 2 bases, J lost 0 bases, and 7 bases lay in between. Germline CDR1 reads MNHEY; CDR2 reads SMNVEV (reference sequence). The DNA of the CDR3 is TGTGCCAGCAGTTTAATCGGAATGAACACTGAAGCTTTCTTT. Amino acids: CASSLIGMNTEAFF.

J is TRBJ2-1 and V is TRBV28; the match to TRBD1 covers 10 bases. Germline V lookup: CDR1 MDHEN, CDR2 SYDVKM. The CDR3 is 15 residues long. V shed 6 bases, J shed 7 bases, and the junction held 9 bases outside the gene matches. The chain's CDR3 is CASSGTGAQQNEQFF. In DNA form, the CDR3 reads TGTGCCAGCAGCGGGACAGGGGCTCAACAAAATGAGCAGTTCTTC.

V is TRBV27 and J is TRBJ1-1; D not resolved. Per the germline V gene, CDR1 is MNHEY and CDR2 is SMNVEV (reference sequence). The CDR3 totals 13 residues. With 5 bases removed from V and 1 base from J, the gap between germline ends came to 8 bases. The CDR3 coding sequence is TGTGCCAGCAGTCTCCTTTGGAACACTGAAGCTTTCTTT. This encodes CASSLLWNTEAFF.

This clone occurred a few times. This rearrangement joins TRBV19 to TRBJ2-3; no firm D call. V lost 6 bases to trimming and J lost 0 bases, with 7 bases between them. The CDR3 sequence is 13 residues long. Looked up from germline, CDR1 is LNHDA and CDR2 is SQIVND (reference sequence). CDR3 region: CASRASSTDTQYF. The CDR3 region has the DNA TGTGCCAGTAGGGCATCTAGCACAGATACGCAGTATTTT.

This chain connects TRBV12-3 or TRBV12-4 to TRBJ2-7; maybe TRBD1 (5 bases). With 8 bases removed from V and 5 bases from J, the gap between germline ends came to 16 bases. This CDR3 is 13 amino acids long. The CDR3 bases are TGTGCCAGCCGAACGGCAGGGCAAAACGAGCAGTACTTC. Amino acid sequence: CASRTAGQNEQYF.

V usage is TRBV2 and J usage is TRBJ2-5, with 9 bases identical to TRBD2. Looked up from germline, CDR1 is SNHLY and CDR2 is FYNNEI. V was clipped by 4 bases and J by 4 bases; unmatched bases: 4. The CDR3 contains 14 residues. CDR3 nucleotide sequence: TGTGCCAGCAGTGGTAGCGGGAGTGGAGAGACCCAGTACTTC. The encoded protein is CASSGSGSGETQYF.

Only a few counts were recorded for this clone. The chain joins TRBV6-1 to TRBJ2-7; the match to TRBD2 covers 9 bases. From germline, CDR1 is MNHNS and CDR2 SASEGT. This CDR3 has 15 residues. V lost 2 bases and J lost 3; bases outside the gene matches: 5. CDR3 amino acids: CASSEISGSIYEQYF. The CDR3 DNA reads as TGTGCCAGCAGTGAAATTAGCGGGAGTATCTACGAGCAGTACTTC.

The CDR3, as DNA: TGTGCCAGCAGCGTAGAAGGGAGGGATACGCAGTATTTT. This translates into CASSVEGRDTQYF. J is TRBJ2-3 and V is TRBV9, with D maybe TRBD2 (6 bases). Per the germline V gene, CDR1 is SGDLS and CDR2 is YYNGEE. CDR3 size: 13 residues. The ends were cut back, 0 bases at V and 6 bases at J, with 8 bases in the middle.